Below are 28 T cell receptor beta chains sequenced from a single sample in a study of technical replicates of blood from a handful of donors. This table comes from immunoSEQ multiplex PCR, and its TCRdb copy is limited to in-frame clones, with some not included. The data hold some 80,000 clones, with 93% observed a single time. Material: T cells isolated from PBMCs. These receptors all come from a human donor in good health.

This clone has only one observation. The chain joins TRBV27 to TRBJ2-1; 14 nucleotides agree with TRBD2. Germline trimming cut 10 bases from V and 1 base from J; bases unmatched to any gene: 9. There are 17 residues in the CDR3. Germline V gene lookup returns CDR1 MNHEY and CDR2 SMNVEV (reference sequence). CDR3 in DNA: TGTGCCACCATCTGGACTAGCGGGAGGAGGTCCTACAATGAGCAGTTCTTC. Its protein product is CATIWTSGRRSYNEQFF.

The chain combines TRBV30 with TRBJ1-1; TRBD1 might be the D (6 bases). The V end lost 0 bases, the J end lost 5 bases, and 19 bases lay between the germline ends. This CDR3 comprises 16 residues. CDR1 is GTSNPN and CDR2 is SVGIG in the germline V gene (reference sequence). CDR3 DNA sequence: TGTGCCTGGAGTGTACTGGGGAGGGGGGGCGGTACTGAAGCTTTCTTT. Its translation is CAWSVLGRGGGTEAFF.

The CDR3 DNA sequence: TGTGCCAGCAGTGAGGCCTACAACTATGGCTACACCTTC. It yields the protein CASSEAYNYGYTF. This sequence joins TRBV9 and TRBJ1-2, with D unresolved. The germline V gene encodes CDR1 SGDLS and CDR2 YYNGEE. The CDR3 has 13 residues. Trimming pared 5 bases from V and 2 bases from J, leaving 10 bases between.

V usage is TRBV13 and J usage is TRBJ2-7, with 10 bases aligning to TRBD2. This CDR3 spans 14 amino acids. J gave up 2 bases and V 5 bases, and 3 bases lay outside the gene matches. The germline V gene encodes CDR1 PRHDT and CDR2 FYEKMQ (reference sequence). The CDR3 DNA sequence: TGTGCCAGCAGCGAAGGACTAGCGGCCTACGAGCAGTACTTC. Residues: CASSEGLAAYEQYF.

The rearrangement joins TRBV5-1 to TRBJ2-1; D unresolved. The CDR3 runs 13 residues. Germline CDR1 and CDR2: SGHRS and YFSETQ. Trimming pared 2 bases from V and 5 bases from J, leaving 8 bases between. CDR3 protein: CASSFSSNNEQFF. As DNA, the CDR3 is TGCGCCAGCAGCTTCTCTAGTAACAATGAGCAGTTCTTC.

The CDR3 region is CSATDNYGYTF. CDR3 bases: TGCAGCGCCACAGACAACTATGGCTACACCTTC. The chain is built from TRBV29-1 and TRBJ1-2; D gene unclear. The CDR3 has 11 amino acids. The V and J ends lost 7 bases and 2 bases respectively, with 8 bases between them. Germline lookup yields CDR1 SQVTM and CDR2 ANQGSEA.

This chain joins TRBV2 and TRBJ1-2; the match to TRBD1 covers 7 bases. The junction had 4 bases not matched to a gene; V was cut back by 4 bases and J by 5 bases. The CDR3 is 13 amino acids. Germline CDR1 SNHLY, CDR2 FYNNEI. The CDR3 nucleotides read TGTGCCAGCAGTGCAGACAGGGATTATGGCTACACCTTC. Its translation: CASSADRDYGYTF.

The rearrangement joins TRBV15 to TRBJ2-1, with D maybe TRBD1 (6 bases). The CDR3 covers 15 residues. Germline V gene lookup returns CDR1 LNHNV and CDR2 YYDKDF (reference sequence). V gave up 1 base and J gave up 3 bases, with 10 bases separating them. The CDR3 region has the DNA TGTGCCACCAGCAGAGTACAGGGAGACTACAATGAGCAGTTCTTC. Translating gives CATSRVQGDYNEQFF.

J is TRBJ2-5 and V is TRBV4-2, with TRBD1 matching over 7 bases. The length of the CDR3 is 14 residues. CDR1 is LGHNA and CDR2 is YNFKEQ in the germline V gene. The J segment lost 1 base and the V segment lost 3 bases, leaving 2 bases of the junction unmatched. This chain's CDR3 is CASSHSGGQETQYF. The CDR3 DNA reads TGTGCCAGCAGCCACTCAGGGGGCCAAGAGACCCAGTACTTC.

The CDR3 is CASSPLFGEPGANVLTF. Written as DNA, the CDR3 is TGTGCCAGCTCACCACTCTTCGGGGAGCCTGGGGCCAACGTCCTGACTTTC. This chain connects TRBV18 to TRBJ2-6, with D tentatively TRBD2 (5 bases). The germline V gene has CDR1 KGHSH and CDR2 LQKENI. V gave up 1 base and J gave up 2 bases, with 12 bases separating them. The CDR3 contains 17 residues.

The chain uses TRBV11-3 and TRBJ1-2; weak D call: TRBD1 (5 bases). Germline assignment: CDR1 SGHNT and CDR2 YENEEA. This CDR3 has 12 residues. V lost 3 bases, J lost 5 bases, and 7 bases lay in between. CDR3 DNA: TGTGCCAGCAGCTTGGACACTTATGGCTACACCTTC. Protein product: CASSLDTYGYTF.

The chain is built from TRBV5-6 and TRBJ2-2; the match to TRBD2 covers 10 bases. After removal of 0 bases from V and 6 bases from J, the junction contained 14 bases not matched to a gene. Germline V gene lookup returns CDR1 SGHDT and CDR2 YYEEEE. CDR3 length: 19 amino acids. DNA of the CDR3: TGTGCCAGCAGCTTGGAAACACCTCTAGCGGGAGTTTTATCCGGGGAGCTGTTTTTT. Encoded protein: CASSLETPLAGVLSGELFF.

This clone was seen more than once but under ten times. The gene calls are TRBV28 and TRBJ2-5, with 7 bases identical to TRBD2. The junction had 13 bases not matched to a gene; V was cut back by 7 bases and J by 5 bases. CDR1 and CDR2 (germline): MDHEN, SYDVKM. This CDR3 has 15 residues. The CDR3 loop reads CASKKGGYRGETQYF. CDR3 nucleotides: TGTGCCAGCAAGAAGGGAGGGTACCGGGGGGAGACCCAGTACTTC. Drawing the rest from reference TRBV28 and TRBJ2-5, the complete variable domain is DVKVTQSSRYLVKRTGEKVFLECVQDMDHENMFWYRQDPGLGLRLIYFSYDVKMKEKGDIPEGYSVSREKKERFSLILESASTNQTSMYLCASKKGGYRGETQYFGPGTRLLVL.

The sample holds one count of this clone. This chain joins TRBV28 and TRBJ1-2; a possible D gene is TRBD1 (6 bases). CDR1 MDHEN and CDR2 SYDVKM come from the germline V gene. Trimming pared 2 bases from V and 4 bases from J, leaving 14 bases between. CDR3 length: 15 amino acids. CDR3 bases: TGTGCCAGCAGTTTACTCGGGGGGCAAGGCTATGGCTACACCTTC. This translates into CASSLLGGQGYGYTF.

CDR3 sequence reads: CASSRLAGDKDTQYF. The CDR3 bases are TGTGCCAGCAGTAGACTAGCGGGAGATAAAGATACGCAGTATTTT. The rearrangement links TRBV6-5 to TRBJ2-3; 12 bases map to TRBD2. V was clipped by 5 bases and J by 5 bases; unmatched bases: 5. The CDR3 runs 15 residues. The V gene's germline CDR1 is MNHEY and CDR2 SVGAGI.

The chain links TRBV11-3 to TRBJ2-1; TRBD2 matches 11 bases. This CDR3 contains 17 residues. The germline V gene encodes CDR1 SGHNT and CDR2 YENEEA. V lost 5 bases and J lost 5; bases outside the gene matches: 11. The CDR3 DNA sequence: TGTGCCAGCAGCAATGAGGCTAGCGGGAGGCTAAACAATGAGCAGTTCTTC. Its translation: CASSNEASGRLNNEQFF. Using reference TRBV11-3 and TRBJ2-1 for the parts outside the CDR3, the full variable domain is EAGVVQSPRYKIIEKKQPVAFWCNPISGHNTLYWYLQNLGQGPELLIRYENEEAVDDSQLPKDRFSAERLKGVDSTLKIQPAELGDSAVYLCASSNEASGRLNNEQFFGPGTRLTVL.

This chain uses TRBV5-1 with TRBJ2-7; D call uncertain. Trimming pared 0 bases from V and 0 bases from J, leaving 13 bases between. CDR3 length: 16 amino acids. Per germline, CDR1 SGHRS and CDR2 YFSETQ. CDR3 in amino acids: CASSLVPQASSYEQYF. In DNA, the CDR3 is TGCGCCAGCAGCTTGGTTCCCCAGGCGAGCTCCTACGAGCAGTACTTC.

V and J are TRBV11-3 and TRBJ2-7; D is possibly TRBD1 (5 bases). The ends were cut back, 5 bases at V and 3 bases at J, with 11 bases in the middle. In germline, CDR1 is SGHNT, CDR2 YENEEA. The CDR3 is made up of 13 amino acids. CDR3 amino acids: CASSLQGNYEQYF. As DNA, the CDR3 is TGTGCCAGCAGCCTCCAGGGTAACTACGAGCAGTACTTC.

This rearrangement joins TRBV11-3 to TRBJ1-5; D possibly corresponds to TRBD1 (5 bases). The V and J ends lost 5 bases and 5 bases respectively, with 10 bases between them. From germline, CDR1 is SGHNT and CDR2 YENEEA. This CDR3 has 13 amino acids. Here the CDR3 DNA reads TGTGCCAGCAGCACAGACAGAGATCAGCCCCAGCATTTT. Amino acids: CASSTDRDQPQHF.

The chain uses TRBV27 and TRBJ1-1; a weak D match, TRBD1 (6 bases). From germline, CDR1 is MNHEY and CDR2 SMNVEV (reference sequence). The V end was cut by 7 bases, the J end by 4 bases, with 16 bases between. The CDR3 loop spans 14 amino acids. The CDR3 spells CASTQGTWATEAFF. The CDR3 coding sequence is TGTGCCAGCACCCAAGGGACATGGGCCACTGAAGCTTTCTTT.

The chain has TRBV7-9 and TRBJ2-6; 12 bases align to TRBD2. The CDR3 is 18 residues long. With V trimmed by 3 bases and J by 3 bases, 6 bases remained unmatched. From germline, CDR1 is SEHNR and CDR2 FQNEAQ (reference sequence). In DNA form, the CDR3 reads TGTGCCAGCAGCTTCCTAGCGGGAGGGCCAAGTGGGGCCAACGTCCTGACTTTC. This encodes CASSFLAGGPSGANVLTF. Complete variable domain (other parts from reference TRBV7-9 and TRBJ2-6): DTGVSQNPRHKITKRGQNVTFRCDPISEHNRLYWYRQTLGQGPEFLTYFQNEAQLEKSRLLSDRFSAERPKGSFSTLEIQRTEQGDSAMYLCASSFLAGGPSGANVLTFGAGSRLTVL.

This chain uses TRBV6-1 with TRBJ1-1; 8 bases line up with TRBD1. Germline CDR1 MNHNS, CDR2 SASEGT. The CDR3 spans 16 residues. Trimming took 1 base from V and 7 from J; bases not matched to a gene: 11. The CDR3 is CASSEVEVGQAGEAFF. CDR3 coding DNA: TGTGCCAGCAGTGAAGTAGAAGTGGGACAGGCAGGTGAAGCTTTCTTT.

V usage is TRBV11-2 and J usage is TRBJ2-3, with D hard to call. This CDR3 is 13 amino acids long. V lost 0 bases, J lost 7 bases, and 8 bases lay in between. Per the germline V gene, CDR1 is SGHAT and CDR2 is FQNNGV. As DNA, the CDR3 is TGTGCCAGCAGCTTAGACGTTAAAAATACGCAGTATTTT. This sequence encodes CASSLDVKNTQYF.

The chain is built from TRBV13 and TRBJ2-1; TRBD2 matches 12 bases. This CDR3 is built from 14 residues. Trimming at V came to 7 bases and at J to 7 bases, leaving 5 bases not matched to a gene. Germline CDR1 reads PRHDT; CDR2 reads FYEKMQ (reference sequence). The CDR3 is CASTGLAGINEQFF. The CDR3 bases are TGTGCCAGCACCGGACTAGCGGGAATTAATGAGCAGTTCTTC.

V is TRBV5-4 and J is TRBJ2-7, with 10 positions matching TRBD1. Trimming cost V 0 bases and J 4 bases; bases outside gene matches: 4. CDR1 and CDR2 (germline): SGHNT, YYREEE (reference sequence). The CDR3 totals 15 residues. The CDR3 DNA is TGTGCCAGCAGCTTGGCGGGACAGGGGAAGTACGAGCAGTACTTC. As protein: CASSLAGQGKYEQYF.

The chain joins TRBV29-1 to TRBJ2-2, with D possibly matching TRBD2 (5 bases). V was pared by 5 bases and J by 4 bases, with 17 bases between. Germline-derived CDR1 and CDR2 are SQVTM and ANQGSEA. The CDR3 has 15 amino acids. Here the CDR3 DNA reads TGCAGCGTTTTGACGTCGGACTTGGGCACCGGGGAGCTGTTTTTT. Amino acids: CSVLTSDLGTGELFF.

The rearrangement uses TRBV2 and TRBJ2-2; 8 bases are shared with TRBD2. CDR1 and CDR2 (germline): SNHLY, FYNNEI. The CDR3 has 16 amino acids. Trimming cost V 7 bases and J 6 bases; bases outside gene matches: 13. CDR3 nucleotide sequence: TGTGCCAGCATCTACGGGAGGGGAAGCGGAGCCGGGGAGCTGTTTTTT. It yields the protein CASIYGRGSGAGELFF.

In this sample, this clone turned up once. The rearrangement links TRBV19 to TRBJ1-4; a weak D match, TRBD1 (5 bases). Trimming shortened V by 5 bases and J by 4 bases, and 11 bases separated the two germline ends. CDR1 LNHDA and CDR2 SQIVND come from the germline V gene (reference sequence). This CDR3 spans 14 amino acids. In nucleotides, the CDR3 is TGTGCCAGTAGTCCAGGGTTTAATAATGAAAAACTGTTTTTT. Amino acid sequence: CASSPGFNNEKLFF.